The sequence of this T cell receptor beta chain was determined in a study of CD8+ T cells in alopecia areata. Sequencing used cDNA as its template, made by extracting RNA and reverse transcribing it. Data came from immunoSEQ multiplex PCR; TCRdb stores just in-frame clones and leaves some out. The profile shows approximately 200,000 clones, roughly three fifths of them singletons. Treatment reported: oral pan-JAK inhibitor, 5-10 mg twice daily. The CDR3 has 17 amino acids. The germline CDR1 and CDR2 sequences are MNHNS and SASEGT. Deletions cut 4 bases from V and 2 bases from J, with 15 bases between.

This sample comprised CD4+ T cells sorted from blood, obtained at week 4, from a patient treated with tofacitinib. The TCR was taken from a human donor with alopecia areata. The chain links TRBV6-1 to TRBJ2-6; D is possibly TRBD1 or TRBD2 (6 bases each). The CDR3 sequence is CASSASGAPAGANVLTF. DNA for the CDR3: TGTGCCAGCAGTGCCTCGGGGGCGCCGGCTGGGGCCAACGTCCTGACTTTC.